These 21 T cell receptor beta chains were all obtained from the same sample, sequenced in a study of cytotoxic CD8 clonotypes in ibrutinib-treated CLL. Generated by immunoSEQ multiplex PCR, the TCRdb table keeps only in-frame clones and is missing some. The table lists about 84,000 clones, about 86% of them singletons. The sequencing here drew on PBMCs, taken before ibrutinib treatment. All receptors come from a human donor with chronic lymphocytic leukemia.

This clone has only one observation. In DNA form, the CDR3 reads TGCAGCGTCAGACTAGCGGGAGGCGCTGGCCCCTACAATGAGCAGTTCTTC. Residues: CSVRLAGGAGPYNEQFF. This chain connects TRBV29-1 to TRBJ2-1; 13 positions agree with TRBD2. The V and J ends lost 6 bases and 2 bases, in that order; junction bases with no gene match: 10. The CDR3 extends over 17 amino acids. Germline V gene data show CDR1 as SQVTM and CDR2 as ANQGSEA.

This rearrangement joins TRBV19 to TRBJ2-1; 9 bases are shared with TRBD2. This CDR3 comprises 17 residues. The V gene end was trimmed by 8 bases and the J gene end by 6 bases; junction bases not matched to a gene: 17. Germline assignment: CDR1 LNHDA and CDR2 SQIVND (reference sequence). This CDR3 reads CASARREGRLGVNEQFF. The CDR3 nucleotides read TGTGCCAGTGCCCGGCGGGAGGGCCGGTTGGGTGTCAATGAGCAGTTCTTC.

The chain employs TRBV29-1 and TRBJ2-2; 11 bases map to TRBD1. CDR1 is SQVTM, CDR2 ANQGSEA, per germline. The CDR3 spans 14 residues. The V and J ends lost 4 bases and 5 bases, in that order; junction bases with no gene match: 3. CDR3 residues: CSVAGQGVTGELFF. For the CDR3, the DNA is TGCAGCGTTGCGGGACAGGGGGTTACCGGGGAGCTGTTTTTT.

This clone has only a few counts. This rearrangement joins TRBV9 to TRBJ2-6, with D perhaps TRBD1 or TRBD2 (6 bases each). Looked up from germline, CDR1 is SGDLS and CDR2 is YYNGEE. The CDR3 extends over 17 amino acids. Trimming cost V 3 bases and J 0 bases, with 13 bases left between them. This CDR3 reads CASSAGDFSSGANVLTF. CDR3 sequence (DNA): TGTGCCAGCAGCGCAGGGGACTTTAGCTCTGGGGCCAACGTCCTGACTTTC. Full variable domain (remainder filled in from reference TRBV9 and TRBJ2-6): DSGVTQTPKHLITATGQRVTLRCSPRSGDLSVYWYQQSLDQGLQFLIQYYNGEERAKGNILERFSAQQFPDLHSELNLSSLELGDSALYFCASSAGDFSSGANVLTFGAGSRLTVL.

The chain carries TRBV30 and TRBJ1-2; D perhaps matches TRBD1 (5 bases). There are 14 residues in the CDR3. V shed 8 bases and J shed 4 bases, with 20 bases lying between them. Germline V gene lookup returns CDR1 GTSNPN and CDR2 SVGIG (reference sequence). The CDR3 sequence is CARSQGSGSYGYTF. The CDR3 nucleotides are TGTGCCCGGTCGCAGGGATCAGGCTCCTATGGCTACACCTTC.

J is TRBJ2-2 and V is TRBV11-2, with 7 nucleotides matching TRBD2. The CDR3 extends over 16 amino acids. The V gene's germline CDR1 is SGHAT and CDR2 FQNNGV. The junction had 5 bases not matched to a gene; V was cut back by 3 bases and J by 1 base. The CDR3, as DNA: TGTGCCAGCAGCTTTTTTCCTAGCGGGAACACCGGGGAGCTGTTTTTT. Translated: CASSFFPSGNTGELFF.

The rearrangement uses TRBV7-3 and TRBJ2-7; no clear D gene. V lost 2 bases and J lost 3, with 8 bases in between. CDR1 is SGHTA, CDR2 FQGTGA, per germline. CDR3 size: 13 residues. CDR3 sequence: CASSLRWSYEQYF. In DNA form, the CDR3 reads TGTGCCAGCAGCTTACGATGGAGCTACGAGCAGTACTTC. Combining the CDR3 with reference TRBV7-3 and TRBJ2-7 gives the whole variable domain GAGVSQTPSNKVTEKGKYVELRCDPISGHTALYWYRQSLGQGPEFLIYFQGTGAADDSGLPNDRFFAVRPEGSVSTLKIQRTERGDSAVYLCASSLRWSYEQYFGPGTRLTVT.

The V call is TRBV27, the J call TRBJ2-5; no reliable D call. Trimming took 2 bases from V and 6 from J, leaving 10 bases between them. The germline CDR1 and CDR2 sequences are MNHEY and SMNVEV (reference sequence). The CDR3 length is 13 residues. The CDR3: CASSLNPDQTQYF. The CDR3 DNA reads as TGTGCCAGCAGTTTAAACCCCGACCAGACCCAGTACTTC.

This chain connects TRBV1 to TRBJ2-7. TRBV1 is reported as a pseudogene. The CDR3 sequence is 16 residues long. CDR3 in DNA: TGCACCAGCAGCTCGAGGGGACGGCGGTTCTCCTACGAGCAGTACTTC. Protein: CTSSSRGRRFSYEQYF.

The chain carries TRBV2 and TRBJ2-6; TRBD1 aligns across 12 bases. Germline V lookup: CDR1 SNHLY, CDR2 FYNNEI. The CDR3 runs 17 residues. Trimming at V came to 10 bases and at J to 4 bases, leaving 11 bases not matched to a gene. DNA of the CDR3: TGTGCCACCCCCCAGGGACAGGGGGCGCTCGGGGCCAACGTCCTGACTTTC. It is translated as CATPQGQGALGANVLTF.

The chain carries TRBV5-1 and TRBJ1-5, with a possible D match to TRBD1 (5 bases). The CDR3 has 15 amino acids. V lost 0 bases to trimming and J lost 6 bases, with 13 bases between them. CDR1 and CDR2 (germline): SGHRS, YFSETQ. In nucleotides, the CDR3 is TGCGCCAGCAGCTTGGAGGCAGGGATAGGTCAGCCCCAGCATTTT. Translated: CASSLEAGIGQPQHF.

This chain joins TRBV28 and TRBJ2-7; 8 bases line up with TRBD2. Germline V gives CDR1 MDHEN, CDR2 SYDVKM. This CDR3 is built from 15 residues. The V and J ends lost 3 bases and 3 bases, in that order; junction bases with no gene match: 7. Here the CDR3 DNA reads TGTGCCAGCAGTTTCCGGGGGGGCAGGGGCTACGAGCAGTACTTC. Translating gives CASSFRGGRGYEQYF.

The chain combines TRBV7-7 with TRBJ2-1; 9 positions agree with TRBD1. The CDR3 contains 15 residues. Per the germline V gene, CDR1 is SSHAT and CDR2 is FNYEAQ (reference sequence). Unmatched junction bases numbered 5, after V lost 5 bases and J lost 3 bases. The CDR3 DNA reads as TGTGCCAGCAGCCCCGGACAGGGGTACTACAATGAGCAGTTCTTC. Its protein is CASSPGQGYYNEQFF.

This clone was seen more than once but under ten times. The sample contains more than one DNA sequence encoding this CDR3. The genes are TRBV7-3 and TRBJ2-7, with D possibly matching TRBD2 (5 bases). V lost 0 bases, J lost 4 bases, and 7 bases lay in between. The CDR3 is made up of 13 amino acids. Germline V CDR1 and CDR2: SGHTA, FQGTGA. The CDR3: CASSLTRGYEQYF. In DNA, the CDR3 is TGTGCCAGCAGCTTAACACGGGGATACGAGCAGTACTTC.

V and J are TRBV6-1 and TRBJ1-1; no definite D call. The ends were cut back, 7 bases at V and 0 bases at J, with 3 bases in the middle. Germline V gene lookup returns CDR1 MNHNS and CDR2 SASEGT. This CDR3 has 11 amino acids. The CDR3: CASIMNTEAFF. CDR3 nucleotide sequence: TGTGCCAGCATTATGAACACTGAAGCTTTCTTT.

V and J are TRBV27 and TRBJ2-5; TRBD1 matches at 12 bases. V lost 5 bases, J lost 5 bases, and 9 bases stayed unmatched. This CDR3 comprises 16 residues. Germline V gene sequence: CDR1 MNHEY, CDR2 SMNVEV (reference sequence). The CDR3 region is CASSKTGTGGRETQYF. For the CDR3, the DNA is TGTGCCAGCAGTAAGACCGGGACAGGGGGCAGGGAGACCCAGTACTTC.

As DNA, the CDR3 is TGCGCCAGCAGCTTGGGGAGCAGTATCAATGAGCAGTTCTTC. It specifies CASSLGSSINEQFF. This chain links TRBV5-1 with TRBJ2-1; D is unclear. This CDR3 spans 14 amino acids. The germline V gene encodes CDR1 SGHRS and CDR2 YFSETQ. V shed 0 bases and J shed 6 bases, with 10 bases lying between them. Full variable domain (rest looked up from reference TRBV5-1 and TRBJ2-1): KAGVTQTPRYLIKTRGQQVTLSCSPISGHRSVSWYQQTPGQGLQFLFEYFSETQRNKGNFPGRFSGRQFSNSRSEMNVSTLELGDSALYLCASSLGSSINEQFFGPGTRLTVL.

The chain recombines TRBV6-5 with TRBJ1-2; TRBD1 matches 11 bases. The CDR3 totals 12 residues. V lost 6 bases and J lost 8; bases outside the gene matches: 2. CDR1 and CDR2 from the germline V gene are MNHEY and SVGAGI. The CDR3 DNA is TGTGCCAGCAGGGACAGGGGGCGCGGCTACACCTTC. Protein product: CASRDRGRGYTF.

The V and J genes are TRBV15 and TRBJ2-1, with 10 bases matching TRBD2. Germline values: CDR1 LNHNV, CDR2 YYDKDF (reference sequence). J gave up 4 bases and V 6 bases, and 9 bases lay outside the gene matches. The CDR3 covers 16 residues. The CDR3 is CATRGGAGGAYNEQFF. CDR3 DNA sequence: TGTGCCACCAGAGGGGGAGCGGGAGGGGCTTACAATGAGCAGTTCTTC.

The rearrangement uses TRBV2 and TRBJ1-4; D is unclear. The germline V gene encodes CDR1 SNHLY and CDR2 FYNNEI. This CDR3 spans 12 amino acids. With 6 bases removed from V and 9 bases from J, the gap between germline ends came to 11 bases. CDR3 sequence (DNA): TGTGCCAGCAGCCCGACGGATCAAAAACTGTTTTTT. It is translated as CASSPTDQKLFF.

The genes are TRBV27 and TRBJ2-6; 7 nucleotides match TRBD1. The CDR3 extends over 16 amino acids. The junction had 11 bases not matched to a gene; V was cut back by 7 bases and J by 5 bases. Germline CDR1 MNHEY, CDR2 SMNVEV (reference sequence). The CDR3 region is CASTGSRDSRANVLTF. The DNA of the CDR3 is TGTGCCAGCACCGGATCCCGGGACAGTCGGGCCAACGTCCTGACTTTC.